This entry is about one T cell receptor (beta chain). This sample was included in a study of blood T cell repertoires in COVID-19. Study-level information: Sites across the United States, Italy and Spain contributed samples from acute and convalescent COVID-19.

Germline lookup yields CDR1 LGHDT and CDR2 YNNKEL (reference sequence). This CDR3 comprises 12 residues. Trimming at V came to 4 bases and at J to 7 bases, leaving 2 bases not matched to a gene. Profiled with immunoSEQ multiplex PCR; TCRdb holds only in-frame clones, not every one. This table has roughly 120,000 clones, about 92% appearing once. This chain uses TRBV3-1 (or the pseudogene TRBV3-2) with TRBJ1-1, with 8 nucleotides matching TRBD1. Sequencing was done on a sample of peripheral blood. This clonotype originated in a man in his forties or fifties with active COVID-19. CDR3 coding DNA: TGTGCCAGCAGCCGACAGGGGCTTGAAGCTTTCTTT. It is translated as CASSRQGLEAFF.